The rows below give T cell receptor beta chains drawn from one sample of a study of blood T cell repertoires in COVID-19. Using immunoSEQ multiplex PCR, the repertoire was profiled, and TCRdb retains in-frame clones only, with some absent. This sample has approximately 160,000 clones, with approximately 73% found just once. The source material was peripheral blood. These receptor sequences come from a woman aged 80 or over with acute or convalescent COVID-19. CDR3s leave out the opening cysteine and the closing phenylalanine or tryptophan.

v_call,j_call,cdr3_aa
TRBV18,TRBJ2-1,ASSPPTVGQGRNEQF
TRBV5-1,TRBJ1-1,ASSLPGGNTEAF
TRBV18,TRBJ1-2,ASSPSDRGNNGYT
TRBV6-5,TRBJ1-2,ASRSRNYGYT
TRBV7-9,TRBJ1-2,ASSLEKGSGYT
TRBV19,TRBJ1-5,ASRQTGSPNQPQH
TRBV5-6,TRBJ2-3,ASSSWRVDTQY
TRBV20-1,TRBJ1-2,SAGTGGGYT
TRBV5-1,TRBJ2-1,ASRTDTSSYNEQF
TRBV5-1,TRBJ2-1,ASSWTGGVSSYNEQF